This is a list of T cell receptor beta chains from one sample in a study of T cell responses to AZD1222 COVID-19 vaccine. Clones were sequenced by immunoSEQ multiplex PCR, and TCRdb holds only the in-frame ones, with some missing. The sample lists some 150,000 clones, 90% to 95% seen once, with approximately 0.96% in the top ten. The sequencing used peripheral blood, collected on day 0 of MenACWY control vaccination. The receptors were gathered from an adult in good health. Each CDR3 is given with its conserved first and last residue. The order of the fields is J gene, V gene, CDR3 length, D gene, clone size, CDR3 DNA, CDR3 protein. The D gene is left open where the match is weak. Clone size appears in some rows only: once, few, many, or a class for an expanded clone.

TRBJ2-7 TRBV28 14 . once TGTGCCAGCAGCTCGAACTGGGGCGGCTCCGAGCAGTACTTC CASSSNWGGSEQYF
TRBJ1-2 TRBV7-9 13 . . TGTGCCAGCAGCTTAGGGGGTGCCTATGGCTACACCTTC CASSLGGAYGYTF
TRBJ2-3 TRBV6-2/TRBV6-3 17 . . TGTGCCAGCAGTTACGGAGGACAGACGATCAGCACAGATACGCAGTATTTT CASSYGGQTISTDTQYF
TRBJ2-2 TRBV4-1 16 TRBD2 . TGCGCCAGCAGCCAAGTACTAGCGGGGTCCCCCGGGGAGCTGTTTTTT CASSQVLAGSPGELFF
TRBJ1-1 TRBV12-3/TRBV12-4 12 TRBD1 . TGTGCCAGCAGTTACAGGGGGGGAGAAGCTTTCTTT CASSYRGGEAFF
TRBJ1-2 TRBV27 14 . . TGTGCCAGCAGTGCGGAATCCCCTAACTATGGCTACACCTTC CASSAESPNYGYTF
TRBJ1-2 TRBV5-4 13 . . TGTGCCAGCAGCTTGGAACAGAACTATGGCTACACCTTC CASSLEQNYGYTF
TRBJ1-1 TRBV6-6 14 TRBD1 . TGTGCCAGCAGTTACCGGACAGGGGATGTGGGAGCTTTCTTT CASSYRTGDVGAFF
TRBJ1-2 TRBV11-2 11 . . TGTGCCAGCAGCTTAGGATATGGCTACACCTTC CASSLGYGYTF
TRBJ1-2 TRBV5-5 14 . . TGTGCCAGCAGCCGACAGGACGTAAACTATGGCTACACCTTC CASSRQDVNYGYTF
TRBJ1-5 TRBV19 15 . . TGTGCCAGTAGTATACGGGGGGCGAGGGGTCAGCCCCAGCATTTT CASSIRGARGQPQHF
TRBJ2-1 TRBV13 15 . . TGTGCCAGCAGCTTCAGTGAGAACAGGAACAATGAGCAGTTCTTC CASSFSENRNNEQFF
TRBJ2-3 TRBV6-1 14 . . TGTGCCAGCAGTGAAGATGGGGGTAAGATAACGCAGTATTTT CASSEDGGKITQYF
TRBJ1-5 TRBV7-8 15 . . TGTGCCAGCAGCTTAGCGAGGGTGGGCAATCAGCCCCAGCATTTT CASSLARVGNQPQHF
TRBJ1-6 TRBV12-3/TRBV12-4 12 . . TGTGCCAGCACCGAAGGGTATTCACCCCTCCACTTT CASTEGYSPLHF
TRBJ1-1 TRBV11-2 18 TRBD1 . TGTGCCAGCAGCTTAGAGGGGACAGGGGGATCGGTCGGCACTGAAGCTTTCTTT CASSLEGTGGSVGTEAFF
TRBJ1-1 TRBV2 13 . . TGTGCCAGCAGTGCGGGCCAGAACACTGAAGCTTTCTTT CASSAGQNTEAFF
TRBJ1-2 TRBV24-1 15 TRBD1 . TGTGCCACCAGAGATACCGGGACAGGGGGCAATGGCTACACCTTC CATRDTGTGGNGYTF
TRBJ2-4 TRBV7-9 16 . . TGTGCCAGCAGCTTAGGGTCTACCTTAGCCAAAAACATTCAGTACTTC CASSLGSTLAKNIQYF
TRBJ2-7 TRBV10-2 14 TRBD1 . TGCGCCAGCAGTGTGGCAGGGGGCTCCTACGAGCAGTACTTC CASSVAGGSYEQYF
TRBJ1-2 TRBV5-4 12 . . TGTGCCAGCACCCGCCGTGGGTTTGGCTACACCTTC CASTRRGFGYTF
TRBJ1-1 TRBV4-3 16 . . TGCGCCAGCAGCCAAGACCGCAGGGCTGGGGGCACTGAAGCTTTCTTT CASSQDRRAGGTEAFF
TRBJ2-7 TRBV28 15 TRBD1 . TGTGCCAGCAGTTTGACCGGGGACAGGGCCTACGAGCAGTACTTC CASSLTGDRAYEQYF
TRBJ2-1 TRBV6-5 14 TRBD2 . TGTGCCAGCAGCCTAGCGGGGGGGAACAATGAGCAGTTCTTC CASSLAGGNNEQFF
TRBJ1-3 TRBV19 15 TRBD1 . TGTGCCAGCCGTCCGGGACAGCACTCTGGAAACACCATATATTTT CASRPGQHSGNTIYF
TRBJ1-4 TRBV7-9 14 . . TGTGCCAGCAGTCCCGGGGCGGCTAATGAAAAACTGTTTTTT CASSPGAANEKLFF
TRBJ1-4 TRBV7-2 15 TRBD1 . TGTGCCAGCAGCTTGACAGGGGCCCTTAATGAAAAACTGTTTTTT CASSLTGALNEKLFF
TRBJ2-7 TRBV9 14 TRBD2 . TGTGCCAGCAGCCGACTAGCGGGGGGGCGCGAGCAGTACTTC CASSRLAGGREQYF
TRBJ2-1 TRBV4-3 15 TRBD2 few TGCGCCAGCAGCCAAGTTGGCGGGGGGGTCCGTGAGCAGTTCTTC CASSQVGGGVREQFF
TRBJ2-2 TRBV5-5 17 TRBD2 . TGTGCCAGCAGCTTGGCTAGAGACATGGGAGGGCCCGGGGAGCTGTTTTTT CASSLARDMGGPGELFF
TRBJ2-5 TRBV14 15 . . TGTGCCAGCAGCCAAACAACGGGGGCTAGCGGGACCCAGTACTTC CASSQTTGASGTQYF
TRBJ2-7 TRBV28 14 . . TGTGCCAGCAGCTCTCCCCGCCCCTCCTACGAGCAGTACTTC CASSSPRPSYEQYF
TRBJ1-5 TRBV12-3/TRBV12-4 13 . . TGTGCCAGCAGTACCGACAGTATATCAGCCCAGCATTTT CASSTDSISAQHF
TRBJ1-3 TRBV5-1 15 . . TGCGCCAGCAGCTTGGACAGCCGACCTGGAAACACCATATATTTT CASSLDSRPGNTIYF
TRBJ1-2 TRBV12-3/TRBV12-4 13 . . TGTGCCAGCAGCTCCGGGAGCGACTATGGCTACACCTTC CASSSGSDYGYTF
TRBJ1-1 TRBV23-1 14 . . TGCGCCAGCAGTGCCCGGGGGATGAACACTGAAGCTTTCTTT CASSARGMNTEAFF
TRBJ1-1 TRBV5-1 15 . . TGCGCCAGCAGCTTGTCCCCAGGGATGAACACTGAAGCTTTCTTT CASSLSPGMNTEAFF
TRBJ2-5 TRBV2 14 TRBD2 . TGTGCCAGCAGTCGACTAGCGAGTCAAGAGACCCAGTACTTC CASSRLASQETQYF
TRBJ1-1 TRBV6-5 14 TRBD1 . TGTGCCAGCAGAGGACAGGGGTCAAACACTGAAGCTTTCTTT CASRGQGSNTEAFF